The 17 T cell receptor beta chains given below trace back to one sample, sequenced in a study of T cells after yellow fever vaccination. TCRdb re-analysed the 5' RACE reads in MiXCR, keeping a single row per CDR3 protein. Among some 300,000 distinct CDR3 sequences listed, less than 9.5% were seen once. This sample comprised CD4+ T cells sorted from PBMCs, obtained 5 days after the yellow fever booster vaccination. The receptors stem from a man younger than 35 who received the YFV17D yellow fever vaccine.

The sample holds a few counts of this clonotype. This rearrangement joins TRBV7-9 to TRBJ1-4, with a weak D call TRBD1 (6 bases). Trimming pared 1 base from V and 6 bases from J, leaving 21 bases between. The CDR3 sequence is 18 residues long. CDR1 SEHNR and CDR2 FQNEAQ come from the germline V gene (reference sequence). CDR3 sequence reads: CASSLVLGHSEGDEKLFF. The CDR3 DNA reads as TGTGCCAGCAGCTTAGTGTTGGGACACTCGGAGGGTGATGAAAAACTGTTTTTT.

This clonotype was detected ten times or more. V and J are TRBV7-9 and TRBJ2-5, with a possible D match to TRBD2 (6 bases). CDR3 length equals 13 residues. V lost 5 bases and J 4 bases, leaving 11 bases between the germline ends. CDR1 and CDR2 from the germline V gene are SEHNR and FQNEAQ (reference sequence). The CDR3 region has the DNA TGTGCCAGCAGCGCGGGAAGTGGAGAGACCCAGTACTTC. Its translation is CASSAGSGETQYF.

This clonotype was counted a few times. V is TRBV3-1 and J is TRBJ2-3; either TRBD1 or TRBD2 may fit D (5 bases each). Germline CDR1 is LGHDT and CDR2 is YNNKEL (reference sequence). The V end was cut by 5 bases, the J end by 5 bases, with 17 bases between. The CDR3 consists of 15 residues. CDR3 protein: CASSETQVSGDTQYF. For the CDR3, the DNA is TGTGCCAGCAGCGAAACACAGGTCAGCGGAGATACGCAGTATTTT.

This clonotype was detected a few times. V is TRBV20-1 and J is TRBJ2-5, with D possibly being TRBD2 (7 bases). Between the trimmed V and J ends, which lost 4 bases and 5 bases, there was a span of 14 bases. The CDR3 runs 13 residues. Germline-derived CDR1 and CDR2 are DFQATT and SNEGSKA (reference sequence). The CDR3 nucleotides read TGCAGTGCTAAGAAAGGGGGGGGTGAGACCCAGTACTTC. It specifies CSAKKGGGETQYF.

The chain has TRBV5-6 and TRBJ2-2; D gene uncertain. Germline lookup yields CDR1 SGHDT and CDR2 YYEEEE. The ends were cut back, 2 bases at V and 0 bases at J, with 5 bases in the middle. The CDR3 has 14 amino acids. Here the CDR3 reads CASSLRSNTGELFF. CDR3 nucleotides: TGTGCCAGCAGCTTACGGTCGAACACCGGGGAGCTGTTTTTT.

This clonotype was counted ten times or more. The rearrangement links TRBV12-3 or TRBV12-4 to TRBJ1-2, with unresolved D. The CDR3 has 16 residues. Trimming took off 2 bases at V and 6 bases at J, with 19 bases between the two ends. CDR3 loop: CASSLTRGLGRNGYTF. In nucleotides, the CDR3 is TGTGCCAGCAGTTTAACCAGAGGCCTGGGGAGAAATGGCTACACCTTC.

This clonotype has only a few counts. This sequence joins TRBV11-2 and TRBJ1-3, with D tentatively TRBD1 (5 bases). The CDR3 runs 15 residues. Germline CDR1 reads SGHAT; CDR2 reads FQNNGV. V lost 4 bases and J 0 bases, leaving 10 bases between the germline ends. The DNA of the CDR3 is TGTGCCAGCAGCTGGGACGTAGACTCTGGAAACACCATATATTTT. This codes for CASSWDVDSGNTIYF.

This clonotype was seen a handful of times. V gene TRBV11-2 combines with J gene TRBJ2-5; 12 bases line up with TRBD2. Germline V gene sequence: CDR1 SGHAT, CDR2 FQNNGV. The junction had 4 bases not matched to a gene; V was cut back by 1 base and J by 4 bases. The CDR3 is made up of 16 amino acids. CDR3 nucleotide sequence: TGTGCCAGCAGCTTAGGGACACTAGCGGGGGGAGAGACCCAGTACTTC. Protein: CASSLGTLAGGETQYF.

The chain joins TRBV12-3 or TRBV12-4 to TRBJ1-4; no clear D. This CDR3 comprises 14 residues. V shed 2 bases and J shed 0 bases, with 4 bases lying between them. In DNA form, the CDR3 reads TGTGCCAGCAGTTTACGTACAACTAATGAAAAACTGTTTTTT. This codes for CASSLRTTNEKLFF.

This clonotype was observed a handful of times. The chain carries TRBV6-2 or TRBV6-3 and TRBJ2-6; D gene ambiguous. Trimming took off 11 bases at V and 0 bases at J, with 11 bases between the two ends. There are 14 residues in the CDR3. Germline V lookup: CDR1 MNHEY, CDR2 SVGEGT. CDR3 sequence: CALAAYSGANVLTF. Here the CDR3 DNA reads TGTGCCCTCGCGGCGTACTCTGGGGCCAACGTCCTGACTTTC.

This clonotype was observed a few times. The V and J genes are TRBV9 and TRBJ2-1; 16 bases agree with TRBD2. CDR3 length equals 18 residues. The germline V gene has CDR1 SGDLS and CDR2 YYNGEE. Germline trimming cut 0 bases from V and 7 bases from J; bases unmatched to any gene: 7. The CDR3 sequence is CASSVAGLAGGRNNEQFF. The CDR3 coding sequence is TGTGCCAGCAGCGTAGCGGGACTAGCGGGGGGGCGAAATAATGAGCAGTTCTTC.

The genes are TRBV10-3 and TRBJ2-7; 12 nucleotides line up with TRBD2. Germline assignment: CDR1 ENHRY and CDR2 SYGVKD. The CDR3 has 16 amino acids. V was pared by 8 bases and J by 0 bases, with 8 bases of the junction left unmatched. CDR3 loop: CAIRRTSGVNSYEQYF. CDR3 sequence (DNA): TGTGCCATCCGGAGGACTAGCGGGGTAAACTCCTACGAGCAGTACTTC.

The rearrangement links TRBV6-1 to TRBJ2-2, with D possibly being TRBD1 or TRBD2 (5 bases each). The CDR3 runs 17 residues. From germline, CDR1 is MNHNS and CDR2 SASEGT. V lost 8 bases, J lost 0 bases, and 19 bases lay in between. CDR3 sequence: CASSTASGSPNTGELFF. The DNA for the CDR3 is TGTGCCAGCTCAACGGCGTCAGGGAGCCCGAACACCGGGGAGCTGTTTTTT.

There are a few counts of this clonotype. J is TRBJ1-2 and V is TRBV20-1, with 7 positions matching TRBD1. Germline V CDR1 and CDR2: DFQATT, SNEGSKA (reference sequence). J gave up 4 bases and V 3 bases, and 11 bases lay outside the gene matches. CDR3 length: 15 amino acids. The CDR3 sequence is CSASQEGAASYGYTF. CDR3 sequence (DNA): TGCAGTGCTAGTCAGGAGGGGGCTGCTAGCTATGGCTACACCTTC.

This sequence joins TRBV6-5 and TRBJ2-3, with D perhaps TRBD1 (5 bases). This CDR3 spans 16 amino acids. Germline V gives CDR1 MNHEY, CDR2 SVGAGI. The V end was cut by 0 bases, the J end by 0 bases, with 10 bases between. The CDR3 sequence: CASSYSTDPSTDTQYF. In nucleotides, the CDR3 is TGTGCCAGCAGTTACTCGACAGACCCTAGCACAGATACGCAGTATTTT.

The table lists this clonotype with many counts. The chain uses TRBV5-1 and TRBJ2-2; D perhaps matches TRBD2 (5 bases). Germline V gives CDR1 SGHRS, CDR2 YFSETQ. The CDR3 has 16 residues. V shed 0 bases and J shed 5 bases, with 14 bases lying between them. As DNA, the CDR3 is TGCGCCAGCAGCTTGGAGGGTGACGGGATAACCGGGGAGCTGTTTTTT. Protein product: CASSLEGDGITGELFF. Full variable domain (outside the CDR3, taken from reference TRBV5-1 and TRBJ2-2): KAGVTQTPRYLIKTRGQQVTLSCSPISGHRSVSWYQQTPGQGLQFLFEYFSETQRNKGNFPGRFSGRQFSNSRSEMNVSTLELGDSALYLCASSLEGDGITGELFFGEGSRLTVL.

The chain employs TRBV7-9 and TRBJ2-3, with 9 bases aligning to TRBD2. The ends lost 0 bases at V and 4 bases at J; junction bases unmatched: 2. The CDR3 contains 15 residues. Looked up from germline, CDR1 is SEHNR and CDR2 is FQNEAQ (reference sequence). This CDR3 reads CASSLAGLAADTQYF. The CDR3 DNA reads TGTGCCAGCAGCTTAGCGGGACTAGCCGCAGATACGCAGTATTTT.